The rows below give T cell receptor beta chains drawn from one sample of a study of shared clonotypes between healthy human individuals. Sequenced by immunoSEQ multiplex PCR; TCRdb stores in-frame clones only, minus some. Altogether approximately 2.5 million clones are present, about 92% being singletons, with the ten largest covering around 0.15%. The sequenced sample consisted of naive CD4+ T cells sorted from blood. The receptors originated from a man aged 18 to 29 in good health. The CDR3 runs from the conserved cysteine through the conserved F or W. The D gene is left open where the match is weak. A clone size is listed for some rows: how often the clone was seen (once, few, many), or a class if it is expanded.

TRBV28	-	TRBJ1-6	-	CASSYARILYNSPLHF	TGTGCCAGCAGTTACGCCAGGATCCTCTATAATTCACCCCTCCACTTT
TRBV21-1	-	TRBJ1-5	-	CASSIDTPELNQPQHF	TGTGCCAGCAGCATTGACACCCCAGAGCTCAATCAGCCCCAGCATTTT
TRBV6-1	-	TRBJ1-1	-	CASSPGTLNTEAFF	TGTGCCAGCAGTCCAGGGACACTGAACACTGAAGCTTTCTTT
TRBV6-5	-	TRBJ2-5	-	CASSYSTGRGEETQYF	TGTGCCAGCAGTTACTCGACAGGCAGGGGGGAAGAGACCCAGTACTTC
TRBV30	-	TRBJ2-3	once	CAWSVDSAVDTQYF	TGTGCCTGGAGTGTAGACTCGGCCGTTGATACGCAGTATTTT
TRBV6-6	TRBD2	TRBJ2-5	-	CASSSRLAHQETQYF	TGTGCCAGCAGTTCCCGACTAGCTCACCAAGAGACCCAGTACTTC
TRBV15	-	TRBJ2-7	-	CATSREGGYEQYF	TGTGCCACCAGCAGAGAAGGAGGCTACGAGCAGTACTTC
TRBV11-2	-	TRBJ2-2	-	CASSLEYFTRDNPAGELFF	TGTGCCAGCAGCTTAGAATACTTCACCCGGGACAACCCCGCCGGGGAGCTGTTTTTT
TRBV2	-	TRBJ1-4	-	CASSDSNLPLKLFF	TGTGCCAGCAGTGATTCTAACCTTCCTCTCAAACTGTTTTTT
TRBV5-5	-	TRBJ1-1	-	CASSLQGLGTEAFF	TGTGCCAGCAGCTTACAGGGTTTAGGCACTGAAGCTTTCTTT
TRBV4-1	-	TRBJ2-3	-	CASSQVVSLLYSTDTQYF	TGCGCCAGCAGCCAAGTAGTAAGTCTGTTATATAGCACAGATACGCAGTATTTT
TRBV27	TRBD2	TRBJ2-7	-	CASSFAGGNDEQYF	TGTGCCAGCAGTTTTGCGGGGGGGAACGACGAGCAGTACTTC
TRBV6-6	-	TRBJ2-4	-	CASSPSGGLAKNIQYF	TGTGCCAGCAGCCCCTCCGGCGGGTTAGCCAAAAACATTCAGTACTTC
TRBV28	-	TRBJ2-2	-	CASSFQDIGRGELFF	TGTGCCAGCAGTTTCCAGGACATAGGACGCGGGGAGCTGTTTTTT
TRBV10-3	TRBD2	TRBJ2-2	-	CAISSGTSGSPGELFF	TGTGCCATCAGTAGCGGGACTAGCGGGAGCCCCGGGGAGCTGTTTTTT
TRBV11-2	TRBD1	TRBJ1-3	-	CASSRTGGSGNTIYF	TGTGCCAGCAGCCGAACAGGGGGCTCTGGAAACACCATATATTTT
TRBV6-6	TRBD1	TRBJ2-7	-	CASTWDSPYEQYF	TGTGCCAGCACCTGGGACAGCCCCTACGAGCAGTACTTC
TRBV5-8	TRBD2	TRBJ2-7	-	CASSTGRLAGAYEQYF	TGTGCCAGCAGTACCGGGAGACTAGCGGGGGCCTACGAGCAGTACTTC
TRBV9	-	TRBJ2-3	-	CASSVAHSTDTQYF	TGTGCCAGCAGCGTGGCCCACAGCACAGATACGCAGTATTTT
TRBV10-3	TRBD2	TRBJ2-2	-	CAISASGRNTGELFF	TGTGCCATCAGTGCTAGCGGGAGGAACACCGGGGAGCTGTTTTTT
TRBV7-2	-	TRBJ2-1	-	CASSLVAANEQFF	TGTGCCAGCAGCTTAGTAGCGGCTAATGAGCAGTTCTTC